The clone carrying this T cell receptor beta chain appeared a few times. Germline V gene data show CDR1 as SEHNR and CDR2 as FQNEAQ (reference sequence). V shed 5 bases and J shed 0 bases, with 11 bases lying between them. The CDR3 consists of 15 residues. This record belongs to a study of blood T cell repertoires in COVID-19. Looking at the study overall: Both acute and convalescent COVID-19 samples were obtained from the United States, Italy and Spain. PBMCs, B-cell-depleted T cells, or T cells were the source of the cDNA or gDNA that made up the material.

In the original analysis: Cell counts per sample came from amplifying reference gene primers. The protocol was immunoSEQ multiplex PCR, while the TCRdb copy is restricted to in-frame clones and leaves out a portion. The V and J calls and clone size were taken over from that table, and D and trimming were inferred from the DNA. This sample has approximately 140,000 clones, with less than 80% found just once. The chain carries TRBV7-9 and TRBJ1-3; tentative D call: TRBD1 (5 bases). The specimen was peripheral blood. The TCR originated in a man between 60 and 70 years old with acute or convalescent COVID-19. CDR3 residues: CASSTDRHSGNTIYF. CDR3 bases: TGTGCCAGCAGCACCGACAGACACTCTGGAAACACCATATATTTT.